A selection of T cell receptor beta chains follows, all from one sample in a study of post-analysis software for immune sequencing data. MiXCR was run by TCRdb on the PCR reads, yielding one entry per CDR3 protein. The repertoire holds hundreds of thousands of distinct CDR3 sequences, with around 40% as singletons. Sequencing input: blood. The receptors stem from a girl aged 10-17 years with multiple sclerosis. Each CDR3 is given without its conserved first and last residue. The order of the fields is V gene, D gene, J gene, CDR3 protein. D genes are given only for firm matches.

TRBV24-1	TRBD2	TRBJ2-3	ATRQAGGTDTQY
TRBV29-1	TRBD1	TRBJ2-7	SVGQGRNEQY
TRBV27	-	TRBJ2-1	ASSPSLSPSSYNEQF
TRBV7-9	TRBD1	TRBJ1-1	ASSLTGGGTEAF
TRBV20-1	-	TRBJ2-5	SAVKPLARETQY
TRBV4-3	TRBD2	TRBJ2-3	ASSQDPLTSGSTDTQY
TRBV5-1	TRBD2	TRBJ2-7	ASSYTSGNSYEQY
TRBV24-1	-	TRBJ2-1	ATSDLRGDYNEQF
TRBV5-1	-	TRBJ2-1	ASSLSQEGPNEQF
TRBV9	-	TRBJ2-6	ASSRSSGANVLT
TRBV29-1	-	-	SAERGGEQY
TRBV5-1	TRBD1	-	ASSPTLTGGNEQY
TRBV27	-	TRBJ2-7	ASSLSMGGGLSYEQY
TRBV5-5	TRBD2	TRBJ2-7	ASSYLLVAGLYEQY
TRBV4-2	TRBD1	TRBJ1-5	ASSHPPSGQGNQPQH
TRBV11-2	-	TRBJ2-1	ASSPARTPEDNEQF
TRBV7-3	TRBD1	TRBJ1-1	ASSRTGKDTEAF
TRBV12-5	-	TRBJ2-6	ASGSDGSSGANVLT
TRBV9	TRBD1	TRBJ2-3	ASSVGTGGIDTQY
TRBV6-6	-	TRBJ1-2	ASSPRGGRAYGYT
TRBV27	-	TRBJ2-5	ASTSVGETQY
TRBV6-6	-	TRBJ2-6	ASSSVYSGANVLT
TRBV12-3/TRBV12-4	TRBD1	TRBJ1-2	ASRLTGQGGYGYT
TRBV10-3	TRBD1	TRBJ1-2	AIKGASNYGYT
TRBV7-3	-	TRBJ1-1	ASSETQYTEAF
TRBV10-3	-	TRBJ1-1	ATSESTARGTEAF
TRBV6-5	-	TRBJ2-1	ASSYGPAGRTYNEQF
TRBV29-1	-	TRBJ2-3	SVEAETSTDTQY
TRBV20-1	TRBD1	TRBJ1-5	SALDGFRGSNNQPQH
TRBV18	TRBD1	TRBJ1-5	AGSFRRDSFSNQPQH
TRBV7-9	TRBD2	TRBJ2-3	ASRNGLAGGHTDTQY
TRBV28	TRBD1	TRBJ2-7	ASSPGGYSYEQY
TRBV5-1	-	TRBJ2-4	ASREGGVADKNIQY
TRBV27	-	TRBJ2-7	ASSFGQPNSYEQY
TRBV28	-	TRBJ1-2	ASSLEDYAYT
TRBV5-1	-	TRBJ1-1	ASSDNTGLNTEAF
TRBV28	TRBD1	-	ASSWGQGEQY
TRBV3-1	TRBD2	-	ASSQGLAGVDEQY
TRBV29-1	-	TRBJ2-5	SVDLGRTQETQY
TRBV12-3/TRBV12-4	-	TRBJ2-1	ASSLGFGATLNEQF
TRBV7-8	TRBD2	TRBJ2-3	ASSLVRLAGLTDTQY
TRBV2	-	TRBJ2-3	ASREGTDTQY
TRBV7-6	-	TRBJ2-3	ASSADTSDTQY
TRBV4-2	-	TRBJ1-5	ASSQATSNQPQH
TRBV6-5	-	-	ASSPILGETQY
TRBV30	-	TRBJ2-1	AWVAAVSNNEQF